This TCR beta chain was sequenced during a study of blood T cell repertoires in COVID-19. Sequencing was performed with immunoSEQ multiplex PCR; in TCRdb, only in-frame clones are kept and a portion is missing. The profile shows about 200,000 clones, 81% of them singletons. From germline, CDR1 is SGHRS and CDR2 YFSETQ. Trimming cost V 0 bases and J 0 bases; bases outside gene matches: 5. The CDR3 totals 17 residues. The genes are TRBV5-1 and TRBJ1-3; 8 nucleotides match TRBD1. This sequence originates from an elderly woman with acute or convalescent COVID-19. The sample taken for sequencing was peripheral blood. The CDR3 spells CASSLGPTGGSGNTIYF. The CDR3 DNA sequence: TGCGCCAGCAGCTTGGGGCCCACAGGGGGCTCTGGAAACACCATATATTTT.